This TCR beta chain stems from a study of T cell responses to AZD1222 COVID-19 vaccine (dated by TCRdb to 2020 to 2022). With respect to the entire study: AZD1222 recipients with second doses at about 4 weeks or about 12 weeks were pooled, because spike-specific TCR depth and breadth did not differ between schedules. TCR sequencing was performed for roughly 250 trial participants, of whom about 210 were given two doses of AZD1222 and approximately 26 were given two doses of MenACWY control vaccine. Trial participants were enrolled into age subgroups of 18-55, 56-69 and 70-plus years, which contained roughly 140, 27 and 60 TCR-sequenced participants, respectively.

Findings and caveats that apply to the study as a whole: The 56-69-year group was small, and its depth increase did not reach significance, likely because of low power. No day 14 peak-response samples were available, so repertoires were characterized only after the peak T cell response. Epitopes outside the regions mutated in the B.1.351 and B.1.1.7 variants were reportedly recognized by nearly half of the unique spike-specific TCRs. Only five or six AZD1222 recipients were SARS-CoV-2 seropositive at baseline, limiting conclusions about previously exposed vaccinees. After two AZD1222 doses, spike-specific TCR breadth and depth were significantly higher than at day 0 and than in MenACWY recipients. CD4 TCRs associated with the vaccine covered the entire spike protein, and the dominant responses were in regions 160-218 and 743-854. Most participants were white British and females outnumbered males, and the authors suggested that clonal diversity may have been underestimated.

About this clone itself: The specificity of this receptor is unknown. The input lacks base qualities; no much larger clone sits a single base away.

The CDR3 regions of human TCRbeta chains were analyzed by immunosequencing. The published analysis was carried out like this. Repertoire TCRs were matched against a reference library of SARS-CoV-2-specific TCRs generated with the MIRA antigen-specificity platform. Breadth was defined as the fraction of unique TCRs that were SARS-CoV-2-associated. Depth was defined as the fraction of total T cells that were SARS-CoV-2-associated. Using the MIRA data, each spike-specific TCR was mapped to the spike region that the TCR reacts to and placed in a CD4 or CD8 class. Log10-transformed breadth and depth values were compared by one-way ANOVA with Sidak's multiple comparisons tests. The table was pulled from immuneACCESS by TCRdb, which kept in-frame rearrangements only. Such tables lose some clones; where checked, under half of the loss comes from unresolved V genes, and the rest has no known cause. D and trimming were read from the DNA, whereas the V and J calls and clone size are those reported in that table. In this sample the table shows some 100,000 clones, just over 85% of which occur a single time. More than 1.2% of the sample belongs to the ten largest clones.

Including cysteine and phenylalanine, the CDR3 has 15 amino acids. The retained sequence is limited to the CDR3, 45 bases, with the frame set at the first base. CDR1 and CDR2 are read off the germline V gene as MDHEN and SYDVKM. V is pruned by 5 bases and J by 5 bases, leaving 5 bases of the junction without a gene match. Taken with the paper, the label for time point translates to: baseline before first vaccination. Vaccinee samples were obtained from the UK trials COV001 and COV002, which included a single-blind randomized controlled phase 2/3 trial of AZD1222 (ChAdOx1 nCoV-19) in healthy adults. For TCRbeta chain sequencing, PBMC samples were collected from trial participants at day 0 and at day 28 after the second dose.

This receptor was taken from an adult in good health. The chain uses TRBV28 and TRBJ1-5; 11 bases in the junction line up with TRBD1. Material: peripheral blood, obtained on day 0 of AZD1222 vaccination. This receptor has the CDR3 CASSPGTGGDQPQHF. The nucleotide sequence is TGTGCCAGCAGTCCCGGGACAGGGGGGGATCAGCCCCAGCATTTT.